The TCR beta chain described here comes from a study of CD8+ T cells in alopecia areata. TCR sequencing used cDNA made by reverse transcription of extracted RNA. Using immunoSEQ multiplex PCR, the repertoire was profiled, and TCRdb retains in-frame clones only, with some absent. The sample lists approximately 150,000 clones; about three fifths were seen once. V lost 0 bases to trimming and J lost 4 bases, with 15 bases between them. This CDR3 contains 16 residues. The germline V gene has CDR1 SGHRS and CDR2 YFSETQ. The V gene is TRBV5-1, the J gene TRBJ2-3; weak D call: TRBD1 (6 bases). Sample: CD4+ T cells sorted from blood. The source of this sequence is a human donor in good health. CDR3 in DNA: TGCGCCAGCAGCTTGGGGACAGACCCCAGAGCAGATACGCAGTATTTT. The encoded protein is CASSLGTDPRADTQYF.